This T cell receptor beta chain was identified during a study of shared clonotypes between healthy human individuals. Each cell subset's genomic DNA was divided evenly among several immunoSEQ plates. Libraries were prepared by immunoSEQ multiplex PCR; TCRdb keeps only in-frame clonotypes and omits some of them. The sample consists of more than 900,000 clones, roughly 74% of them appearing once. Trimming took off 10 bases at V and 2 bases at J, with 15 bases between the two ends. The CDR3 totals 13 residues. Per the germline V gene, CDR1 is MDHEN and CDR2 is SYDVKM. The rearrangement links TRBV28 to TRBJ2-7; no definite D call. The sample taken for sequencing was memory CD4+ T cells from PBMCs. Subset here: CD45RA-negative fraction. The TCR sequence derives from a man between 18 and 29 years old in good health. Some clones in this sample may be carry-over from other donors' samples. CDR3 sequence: CATQLGSPYEQYF. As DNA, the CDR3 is TGTGCCACGCAATTGGGCAGCCCCTACGAGCAGTACTTC.